The 21 T cell receptor beta chains below come from one sample, sequenced in a study of blood T cell repertoires in COVID-19. Profiled with immunoSEQ multiplex PCR; TCRdb holds only in-frame clones, not every one. The sample includes roughly 170,000 clones, approximately 84% of them seen just once. The specimen sequenced was PBMCs or T cells enriched from blood (not recorded which). The receptors originated from a woman between 35 and 50 years old with acute COVID-19.

This clone is a singleton in its sample. The chain joins TRBV15 to TRBJ2-1, with TRBD1 matching 8 bases. CDR3 length equals 15 residues. The V gene end was trimmed by 2 bases and the J gene end by 5 bases; junction bases not matched to a gene: 5. Germline V gene sequence: CDR1 LNHNV, CDR2 YYDKDF (reference sequence). The CDR3 sequence: CATSRQGAVHNEQFF. In nucleotides, the CDR3 is TGTGCCACCAGCAGACAGGGGGCTGTCCACAATGAGCAGTTCTTC.

The rearrangement uses TRBV30 and TRBJ1-5; no reliable D call. V was clipped by 0 bases and J by 0 bases, with 9 bases between them. This CDR3 has 15 amino acids. Germline CDR1 GTSNPN, CDR2 SVGIG (reference sequence). DNA for the CDR3: TGTGCCTGGAGTGTAGGCGGAAATAGCAATCAGCCCCAGCATTTT. It specifies CAWSVGGNSNQPQHF.

This clone was detected a few times. The chain couples TRBV7-9 to TRBJ2-2, with D maybe TRBD2 (5 bases). The CDR3 is 16 amino acids. Looked up from germline, CDR1 is SEHNR and CDR2 is FQNEAQ (reference sequence). Trimming took off 0 bases at V and 9 bases at J, with 17 bases between the two ends. The CDR3 reads CASSLAEEERWRELFF. The DNA of the CDR3 is TGTGCCAGCAGCTTAGCGGAGGAGGAGAGGTGGAGGGAGCTGTTTTTT.

CDR3 loop: CASSLVSNTIYF. The DNA for the CDR3 is TGTGCCAGCAGTTTGGTTAGTAACACCATATATTTT. The chain employs TRBV12-3 or TRBV12-4 and TRBJ1-3; D gene ambiguous. The germline V and J ends were trimmed by 3 bases and 7 bases, with 7 bases remaining between them. The length of the CDR3 is 12 residues.

The rearrangement joins TRBV4-2 to TRBJ1-1; TRBD1 might be the D (6 bases). This CDR3 contains 14 residues. The V end was cut by 1 base, the J end by 1 base, with 7 bases between. The germline V gene has CDR1 LGHNA and CDR2 YNFKEQ. CDR3 nucleotide sequence: TGTGCCAGCAGCCAAGTAGGGGGGAACACTGAAGCTTTCTTT. Translated: CASSQVGGNTEAFF.

This chain connects TRBV7-9 to TRBJ1-1; the D is unclear. The CDR3 has 14 residues. Between the trimmed V and J ends, which lost 1 base and 3 bases, there was a span of 9 bases. Germline CDR1 is SEHNR and CDR2 is FQNEAQ (reference sequence). CDR3 DNA: TGTGCCAGCAGCTTAGGCGGAGCTCACACTGAAGCTTTCTTT. This sequence encodes CASSLGGAHTEAFF.

Comment on this clone: The same CDR3 arises from other DNA sequences in this sample as well. The genes are TRBV27 and TRBJ1-1; unclear D gene. The V end lost 2 bases, the J end lost 1 base, and 5 bases lay between the germline ends. CDR1 and CDR2 from the germline V gene are MNHEY and SMNVEV (reference sequence). The CDR3 sequence is 13 residues long. The CDR3 loop reads CASSLNRNTEAFF. DNA of the CDR3: TGTGCCAGCAGTTTAAATAGGAACACTGAAGCTTTCTTT.

The CDR3 sequence is CASSLSREKLFF. The CDR3 nucleotides are TGCGCCAGCAGCTTGTCGAGGGAAAAACTGTTTTTT. This chain connects TRBV5-1 to TRBJ1-4; no definite D call. Trimming pared 1 base from V and 8 bases from J, leaving 6 bases between. Germline V lookup: CDR1 SGHRS, CDR2 YFSETQ. The CDR3 totals 12 residues.

The V and J genes are TRBV5-1 and TRBJ2-2; 8 bases fit TRBD2. The CDR3 consists of 14 residues. V shed 5 bases and J 5 bases; nucleotides not matched to a gene: 5. Germline CDR1 and CDR2: SGHRS and YFSETQ. The CDR3 is CASRPLAGTGELFF. The CDR3, as DNA: TGCGCCAGCAGACCATTAGCGGGGACCGGGGAGCTGTTTTTT.

The V call is TRBV19, the J call TRBJ2-6, with a possible D match to TRBD1 (5 bases). Trimming left V 2 bases short and J 0 bases short, with 14 bases between. Germline-derived CDR1 and CDR2 are LNHDA and SQIVND (reference sequence). The CDR3 covers 18 residues. CDR3 in amino acids: CASSIRGPQDSGANVLTF. CDR3 sequence (DNA): TGTGCCAGTAGTATAAGGGGCCCTCAGGACTCTGGGGCCAACGTCCTGACTTTC.

This CDR3 is CASSQGARETQYF. In DNA, the CDR3 is TGTGCCAGCAGCCAGGGGGCGCGGGAGACCCAGTACTTC. The chain couples TRBV4-2 to TRBJ2-5; maybe TRBD1 (6 bases). The CDR3 runs 13 residues. The V and J ends lost 3 bases and 5 bases respectively, with 10 bases between them. The V gene's germline CDR1 is LGHNA and CDR2 YNFKEQ.

The V call is TRBV6-2 or TRBV6-3, the J call TRBJ1-4; D unresolved. Per germline, CDR1 MNHEY and CDR2 SVGEGT. The CDR3 length is 13 residues. Trimming cost V 5 bases and J 10 bases, with 14 bases left between them. CDR3 residues: CASSSGSQIKLFF. The CDR3 DNA sequence: TGTGCCAGCAGTAGCGGGTCGCAAATAAAACTGTTTTTT.

For this clone: One end of the junction varies from germline; a read error may be responsible. The chain uses TRBV7-7 and TRBJ2-1; 10 nucleotides align to TRBD2. CDR1 SSHAT and CDR2 FNYEAQ come from the germline V gene (reference sequence). The CDR3 consists of 16 residues. Here the CDR3 reads CASSLSGLAVYNEQFF. DNA for the CDR3: TGTGCTAGCAGCCTATCCGGACTAGCGGTCTACAATGAGCAGTTCTTC.

The chain has TRBV5-1 and TRBJ1-2; D is possibly TRBD1 (6 bases). The V end lost 4 bases, the J end lost 4 bases, and 17 bases lay between the germline ends. The V gene's germline CDR1 is SGHRS and CDR2 YFSETQ. The CDR3 contains 15 residues. For the CDR3, the DNA is TGCGCCAGCAGCCCCGCAGGGGAGTCAGGCTATGGCTACACCTTC. Translation: CASSPAGESGYGYTF. Together with reference TRBV5-1 and TRBJ1-2, the CDR3 gives the full variable domain: KAGVTQTPRYLIKTRGQQVTLSCSPISGHRSVSWYQQTPGQGLQFLFEYFSETQRNKGNFPGRFSGRQFSNSRSEMNVSTLELGDSALYLCASSPAGESGYGYTFGSGTRLTVV.

This clone was seen a few times. This chain connects TRBV7-2 to TRBJ2-1, with 8 bases matching TRBD2. The length of the CDR3 is 15 residues. Germline V lookup: CDR1 SGHTA, CDR2 FQGNSA. V gave up 1 base and J gave up 15 bases; unmatched junction bases: 14. CDR3 protein: CASSLEGPVAGPGFF. The CDR3 DNA reads TGTGCCAGCAGCTTAGAGGGTCCAGTAGCGGGACCCGGGTTCTTC.

The chain uses TRBV6-5 and TRBJ2-1; no definite D call. This CDR3 spans 15 amino acids. The V gene's germline CDR1 is MNHEY and CDR2 SVGAGI. The V end lost 5 bases, the J end lost 0 bases, and 11 bases lay between the germline ends. The CDR3 DNA reads TGTGCCAGCAGTCGACTCTCCCGCTCCTACAATGAGCAGTTCTTC. Its protein is CASSRLSRSYNEQFF.

This rearrangement joins TRBV6-5 to TRBJ1-5; the D is unclear. The V and J ends lost 4 bases and 3 bases respectively, with 10 bases between them. The CDR3 runs to 14 residues. Germline V gene lookup returns CDR1 MNHEY and CDR2 SVGAGI. The DNA for the CDR3 is TGTGCCAGCAGTTTAGTAAACCCCAATCAGCCCCAGCATTTT. It encodes CASSLVNPNQPQHF.

This CDR3 reads CATQREGLSEQFF. For the CDR3, the DNA is TGTGCCACCCAGCGGGAGGGCCTAAGTGAGCAGTTCTTC. The chain joins TRBV24-1 to TRBJ2-1, with 10 bases that match TRBD2. V was pared by 9 bases and J by 9 bases, with 7 bases of the junction left unmatched. Germline loops: CDR1 KGHDR, CDR2 SFDVKD. This CDR3 has 13 amino acids.

The chain couples TRBV20-1 to TRBJ2-1; 7 bases fit TRBD2. From germline, CDR1 is DFQATT and CDR2 SNEGSKA (reference sequence). V trimming: 3 bases; J trimming: 4 bases; junction bases outside the gene matches: 15. The CDR3 has 17 amino acids. The CDR3 DNA reads TGCAGTGCTAGTAGACACTTACCTAGCGGTAGGTACAATGAGCAGTTCTTC. It encodes CSASRHLPSGRYNEQFF.

The table lists this clone with a count of one. The chain uses TRBV4-1 and TRBJ2-3; 12 positions agree with TRBD2. This CDR3 region has 16 residues. Germline V gene lookup returns CDR1 MGHRA and CDR2 YSYEKL. V dropped 5 bases and J dropped 6; count of bases not matched to a gene: 9. CDR3 residues: CASSSLAGGPSDTQYF. CDR3 in DNA: TGCGCCAGCAGCTCCCTAGCGGGAGGGCCCTCGGATACGCAGTATTTT.

V is TRBV5-4 and J is TRBJ2-3; 9 nucleotides line up with TRBD2. The CDR3 has 18 amino acids. V lost 5 bases, J lost 4 bases, and 17 bases stayed unmatched. Per germline, CDR1 SGHNT and CDR2 YYREEE (reference sequence). CDR3 bases: TGTGCCAGCAGACCGACAATGGGGGCGCGGGAGGGCTCAGATACGCAGTATTTT. This gives the protein CASRPTMGAREGSDTQYF.